This TCR beta chain was recorded in a study of CXCR3-negative and CXCR3-positive naive CD8 T cells (dated by TCRdb to 2018 to 2020). About the full investigation: In total, roughly 130 million TRB reads were obtained, corresponding to roughly 1.5 +/- 0.3 million reads per library. Diversity and physicochemical repertoire analyses covered about a dozen donors pooled from two independent experiments. TRBV-TRBJ cluster analysis included naive subsets from roughly 5 donors and memory cells from 3 donors.

The instrument was a NextSeq 550. The Human TCR Profiling Kit (MiLaboratory) was used to make UMI-labeled 5' RACE TRB cDNA libraries. cDNA synthesis used the entire amount of extracted RNA, and PCR amplification then used the entire amount of cDNA produced. The libraries were made side by side, with each library going through the same number of PCR cycles. The original pipeline was this. With a requirement of at least two reads per UMI, MIGEC and MiXCR extracted about 50,000 +/- 10,000 unique UMI-labeled TRB cDNA molecules per library. On average, each library contained approximately 40,000 +/- 10,000 functional in-frame TRB CDR3 nucleotide clonotypes without stop codons. After downsampling to 5000 UMI-labeled TRB molecules per sample, diversity metrics, including normalized Shannon-Wiener and Chao1, were computed in VDJtools. Clonotype-size-weighted physicochemical properties of the central five CDR3 residues (interaction energy, strength, volume and Kidera factor 4) were computed in VDJtools. TCRdb reprocessed the reads; each CDR3 protein sequence makes one entry, and DNA is unavailable. These V and J calls are TCRdb output, not the study's own analysis. This sample's table lists about 150,000 distinct CDR3 sequences. The ten largest make up around 0.5% of the sample.

The paper as a whole reports these results and caveats: Freshly isolated PBMCs were used for most assays because CXCR3 expression partially decreased after cryopreservation. Within the same donor, TRBV-TRBJ usage looked similar between naive CXCR3-negative and CXCR3-positive cells, but memory cells had distinct patterns. Comparably high repertoire diversity was found in both naive subsets, whereas much lower repertoire diversity was found in memory CD8+ T cells. Surface CD5, linked to self-reactivity in mice, was comparable between naive subsets; TCR interaction strength was therefore also inferred from TRB CDR3 physicochemical properties. TRB CDR3s from CXCR3-positive naive cells showed higher hydrophobicity (lower Kidera factor 4), lower energy, and higher strength and volume indices than CXCR3-negative naive cells.

Each CD8+ T cell subset was flow-sorted in triplicate, and 300,000 or so cells per subset were placed directly into RLT lysis buffer. To exclude memory contaminants, naive CD8+ T cells were stringently defined as CD45RO-CCR7+CD27+CD95-. Standard density gradient centrifugation was used to isolate peripheral blood mononuclear cells from buffy coats. A FACSAria III was used to flow-sort naive CD8+ T cells into CXCR3-negative and CXCR3-positive populations. Total RNA was extracted from sorted cells using an RNeasy Mini Kit. The germline V gene (reference sequence) yields SGHKS for CDR1 and YYEKEE for CDR2. Taken from cysteine to phenylalanine, the CDR3 has 17 residues. No nucleotide data were recorded. A remark on this clonotype: Its recognized antigen is unknown.

This receptor was obtained from a human donor in good health. Some clones in this sample may be carry-over from other donors' samples. The sample consisted of naive CXCR3+ CD8+ T cells from blood. This specimen's cell subset or site label, per the study, means: CD45RO-CCR7+CD27+CD95- naive CD8+ T cells expressing CXCR3 (TNR3+). The rearrangement joined TRBV5-5 to TRBJ2-2; with no DNA, the TCRdb D assignment of TRBD1 cannot be verified. CDR3 reads: CASSLWPSGGETGELFF.